This T cell receptor (beta chain) came from a study of cytomegalovirus exposure and HLA in healthy donors. Germline loops: CDR1 SGHTA, CDR2 FQGTGA. The CDR3 extends over 13 amino acids. Trimming removed 5 bases from V and 7 bases from J, with 9 bases in between. The PCR employed 60 Vbeta primers together with 13 Jbeta primers. Clones were sequenced by immunoSEQ multiplex PCR, and TCRdb holds only the in-frame ones, with some missing. In all, the sample yields fewer than 60,000 clones. The source is a woman aged 40-49 years in good health and CMV-seronegative. The chain joins TRBV7-3 to TRBJ1-6, with D hard to call. Sequences were obtained from PBMCs. The CDR3 DNA reads TGTGCCAGCAGCCAATGGGAGAATTCACCCCTCCACTTT. This translates into CASSQWENSPLHF.